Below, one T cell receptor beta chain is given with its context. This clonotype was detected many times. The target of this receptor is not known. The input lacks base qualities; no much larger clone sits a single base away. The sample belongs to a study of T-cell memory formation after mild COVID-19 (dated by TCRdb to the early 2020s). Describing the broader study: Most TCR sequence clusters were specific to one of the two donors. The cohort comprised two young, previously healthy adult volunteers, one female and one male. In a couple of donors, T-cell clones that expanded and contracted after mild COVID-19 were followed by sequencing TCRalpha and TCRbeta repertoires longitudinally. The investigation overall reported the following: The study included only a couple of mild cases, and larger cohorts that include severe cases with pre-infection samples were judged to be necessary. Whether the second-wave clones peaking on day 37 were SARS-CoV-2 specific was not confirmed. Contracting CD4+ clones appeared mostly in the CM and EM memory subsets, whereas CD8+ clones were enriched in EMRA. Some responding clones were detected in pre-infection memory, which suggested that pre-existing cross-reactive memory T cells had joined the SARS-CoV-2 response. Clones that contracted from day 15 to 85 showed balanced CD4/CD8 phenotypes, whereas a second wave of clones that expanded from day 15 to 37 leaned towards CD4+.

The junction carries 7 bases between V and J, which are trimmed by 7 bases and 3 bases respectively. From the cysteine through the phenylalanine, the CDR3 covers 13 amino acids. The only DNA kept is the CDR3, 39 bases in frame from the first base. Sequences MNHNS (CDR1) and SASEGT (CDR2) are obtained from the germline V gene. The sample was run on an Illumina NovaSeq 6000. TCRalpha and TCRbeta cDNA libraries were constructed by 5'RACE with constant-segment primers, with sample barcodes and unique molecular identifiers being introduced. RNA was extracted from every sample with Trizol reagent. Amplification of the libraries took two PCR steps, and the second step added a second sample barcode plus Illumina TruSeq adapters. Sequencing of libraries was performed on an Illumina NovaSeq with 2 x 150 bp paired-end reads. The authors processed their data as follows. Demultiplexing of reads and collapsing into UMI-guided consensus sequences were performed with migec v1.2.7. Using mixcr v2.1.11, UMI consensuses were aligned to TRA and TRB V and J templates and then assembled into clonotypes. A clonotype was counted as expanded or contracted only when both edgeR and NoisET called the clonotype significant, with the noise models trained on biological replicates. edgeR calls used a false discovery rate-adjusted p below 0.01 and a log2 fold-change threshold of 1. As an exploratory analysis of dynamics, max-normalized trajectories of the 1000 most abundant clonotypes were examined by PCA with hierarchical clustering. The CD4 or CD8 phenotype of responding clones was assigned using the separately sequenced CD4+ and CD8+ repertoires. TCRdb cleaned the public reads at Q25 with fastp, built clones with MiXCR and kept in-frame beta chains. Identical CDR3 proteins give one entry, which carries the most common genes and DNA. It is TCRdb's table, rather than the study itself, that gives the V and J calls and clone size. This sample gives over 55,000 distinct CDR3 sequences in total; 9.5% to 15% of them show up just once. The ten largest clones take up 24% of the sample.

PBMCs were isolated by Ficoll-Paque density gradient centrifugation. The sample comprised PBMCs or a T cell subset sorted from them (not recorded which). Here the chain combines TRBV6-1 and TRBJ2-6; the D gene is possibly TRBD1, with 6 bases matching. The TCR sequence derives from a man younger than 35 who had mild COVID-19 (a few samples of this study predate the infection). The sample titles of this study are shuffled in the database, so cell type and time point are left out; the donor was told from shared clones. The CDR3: CASTDSGANVLTF. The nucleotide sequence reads TGTGCCAGCACGGACAGTGGGGCCAACGTCCTGACTTTC.